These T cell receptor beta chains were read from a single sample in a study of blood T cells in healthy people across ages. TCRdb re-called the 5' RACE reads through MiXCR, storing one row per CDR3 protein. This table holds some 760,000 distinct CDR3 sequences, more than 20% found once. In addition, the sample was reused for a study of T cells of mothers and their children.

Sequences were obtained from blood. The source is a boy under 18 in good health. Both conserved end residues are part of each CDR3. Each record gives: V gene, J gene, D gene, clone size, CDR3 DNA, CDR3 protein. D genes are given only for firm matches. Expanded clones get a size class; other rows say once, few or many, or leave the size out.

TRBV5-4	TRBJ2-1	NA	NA	TGTGCCAGCAGCGCGTCAGATGAGCAGTTCTTC	CASSASDEQFF
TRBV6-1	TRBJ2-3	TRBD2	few	TGTGCCAGCAGTAGGGGAAAAAGCGGGGGGGCGTCAGATACGCAGTATTTT	CASSRGKSGGASDTQYF
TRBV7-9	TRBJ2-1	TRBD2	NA	TGTGCCAGCAGCGCTCCGGGACTAGCGGGAGGGCCTACCTACAATGAGCAGTTCTTC	CASSAPGLAGGPTYNEQFF
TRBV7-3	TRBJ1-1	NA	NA	TGTGCCAGCAGCTTACACCGGGAGAGTGAAGCTTTCTTT	CASSLHRESEAFF
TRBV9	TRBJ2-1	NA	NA	TGTGCCAGCAGCCCCGGGGCGGAGGATGAGCAGTTCTTC	CASSPGAEDEQFF
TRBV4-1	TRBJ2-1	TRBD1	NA	TGCGCCAGCAGCCAAGGGGAGACAGGGGCCGATGAGCAGTTCTTC	CASSQGETGADEQFF
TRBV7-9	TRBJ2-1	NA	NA	TGTGCCAGCAGCTTAGATGGTCCGGGATTCGACAATGAGCAGTTCTTC	CASSLDGPGFDNEQFF
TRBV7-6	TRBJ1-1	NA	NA	TGTGCCAGCAGTATCGGGACACCTAACACTGAAGCTTTCTTT	CASSIGTPNTEAFF
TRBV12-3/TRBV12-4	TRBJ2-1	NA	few	TGTGCCAGCAGTTCCGGGAACCCCAATGAGCAGTTCTTC	CASSSGNPNEQFF
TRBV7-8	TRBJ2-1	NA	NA	TGTGCCAGCAGCCTACAAGGGGGAGGGCAGTTCTTC	CASSLQGGGQFF
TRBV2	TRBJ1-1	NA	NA	TGTGCCAGCAGTGAGACGTCCGACAGGATCAACACTGAAGCTTTCTTT	CASSETSDRINTEAFF
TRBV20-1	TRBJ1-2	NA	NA	TGCAGTGCTACTACTGCAACAGGAGATCCGCCCCCAGACTATGGCTACACCTTC	CSATTATGDPPPDYGYTF
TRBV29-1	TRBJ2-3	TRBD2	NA	TGCAGCGTTGAAGATCAGGGACTAGGCACGCAGTATTTT	CSVEDQGLGTQYF
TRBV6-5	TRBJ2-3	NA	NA	TGTGCCAGCAGTTCAGATGCGACAGATACGCAGTATTTT	CASSSDATDTQYF
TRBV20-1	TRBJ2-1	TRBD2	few	TGCAGTGCCAATGGGGAGGTCGGACTAGCGCTAAACAATGAGCAGTTCTTC	CSANGEVGLALNNEQFF
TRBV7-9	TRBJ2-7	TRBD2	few	TGTGCCAGCACCCCGGGAGGTCCACGGGAGCAGTACTTC	CASTPGGPREQYF
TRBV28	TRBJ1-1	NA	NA	TGTGCCAGCAGCATGCCGGGCACTGAAGCTTTCTTT	CASSMPGTEAFF
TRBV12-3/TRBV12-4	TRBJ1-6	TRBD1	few	TGTGCCAGCAGTTTGGGGGGGACAGATTCACCCCTCCACTTT	CASSLGGTDSPLHF
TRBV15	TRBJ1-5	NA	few	TGTGCCACCAGCAGAGTGTGGGGCAGCAATCAGCCCCAGCATTTT	CATSRVWGSNQPQHF
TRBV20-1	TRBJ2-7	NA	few	TGCAGTGCCGAAGGAGAGGAAAGTTCCTACGAGCAGTACTTC	CSAEGEESSYEQYF
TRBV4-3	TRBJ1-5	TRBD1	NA	TGCGCCAGCAGCCAAGATCGAGGGGGCCCGGGCAATCAGCCCCAGCATTTT	CASSQDRGGPGNQPQHF
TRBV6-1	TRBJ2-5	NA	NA	TGTGCCAGCAGCCACAATGGCCCGATAGCGGTGGATCAAGAGACCCAGTACTTC	CASSHNGPIAVDQETQYF
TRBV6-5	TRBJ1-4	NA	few	TGTGCCAGCAGTTACCTCGGGGAAAAACTGTTTTTT	CASSYLGEKLFF
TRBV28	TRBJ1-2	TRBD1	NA	TGTGCCAGCAGGGACAGGGCTGTCATCTATGGCTACACCTTC	CASRDRAVIYGYTF
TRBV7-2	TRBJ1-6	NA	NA	TGTGCCAGCAGCTTAGAGGGTTTAGCTTCACCCCTCCACTTT	CASSLEGLASPLHF
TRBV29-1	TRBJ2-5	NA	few	TGCAGCGTCGTCGACGGGATCCAAGAGACCCAGTACTTC	CSVVDGIQETQYF
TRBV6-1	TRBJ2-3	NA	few	TGTGCCTCGGATGCTGGGGGGAGACCAGATACGCAGTATTTT	CASDAGGRPDTQYF
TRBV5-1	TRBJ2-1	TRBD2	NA	TGCGCCAGCAGCTTAGCGGGAGGGCCCTCACATGAGCAGTTCTTC	CASSLAGGPSHEQFF
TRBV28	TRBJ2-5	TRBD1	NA	TGTGCCAGCAGTCACACAGGGGAGAAGACCCAGTACTTC	CASSHTGEKTQYF
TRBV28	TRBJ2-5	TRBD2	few	TGTGCCAGCAGTCCCCATTATGTTAGCGGGAGAGGAGAGACCCAGTACTTC	CASSPHYVSGRGETQYF
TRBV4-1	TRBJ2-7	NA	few	TGCGCCAGCAGCCAAGATCGGAGGGTTTCCTACGAGCAGTACTTC	CASSQDRRVSYEQYF
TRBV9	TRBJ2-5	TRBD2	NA	TGTGCCAGCAGTATAGCGGGGGCCATCCAAGAGACCCAGTACTTC	CASSIAGAIQETQYF
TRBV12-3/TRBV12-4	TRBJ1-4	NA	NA	TGTGCCAGCAGTTTAAATTCGGGGTATGAAAAACTGTTTTTT	CASSLNSGYEKLFF
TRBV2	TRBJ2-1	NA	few	TGTGCCAGCAGTGAAGGGGGCAGCTCCTACAATGAGCAGTTCTTC	CASSEGGSSYNEQFF
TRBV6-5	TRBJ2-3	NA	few	TGTGCCAGCAGTCTCTACACAGGGAGGGCAGATACGCAGTATTTT	CASSLYTGRADTQYF
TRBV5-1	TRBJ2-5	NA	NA	TGCGCCAGCAGTTTGGACAGCGATACTACCCAAGAGACCCAGTACTTC	CASSLDSDTTQETQYF
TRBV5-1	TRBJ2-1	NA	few	TGCGCCAGCAGCGGTGGGGGGGGGACAGGAACTTACAATGAGCAGTTCTTC	CASSGGGGTGTYNEQFF
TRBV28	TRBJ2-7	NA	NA	TGTGCCTCTTCGACACCATCCGACTACGAGCAGTACTTC	CASSTPSDYEQYF
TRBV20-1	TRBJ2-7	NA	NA	TGCAGTGCCCCCACCCCGGGATCCCCCTACGAGCAGTACTTC	CSAPTPGSPYEQYF
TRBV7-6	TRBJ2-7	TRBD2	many	TGTGCCAGCAGCTTAGCGGGAGGGCCGCACGAGCAGTACTTC	CASSLAGGPHEQYF
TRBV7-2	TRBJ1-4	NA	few	TGTGCCAGCAGCTTAGGACAGCCTAATGAAAAACTGTTTTTT	CASSLGQPNEKLFF
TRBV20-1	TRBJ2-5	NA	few	TGCAGTGCTAGGGTGGGGGGCTCGGAGACCCAGTACTTC	CSARVGGSETQYF
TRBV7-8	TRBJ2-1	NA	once	TGTGCCAGCAGACCCTCATTCTCCTACAATGAGCAGTTCTTC	CASRPSFSYNEQFF
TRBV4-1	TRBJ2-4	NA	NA	TGCGCCAGCAGCCCCACTTCGGGCATAGTATCCCGAGAGGACATTCAGTACTTC	CASSPTSGIVSREDIQYF
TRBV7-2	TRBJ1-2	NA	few	TGCGCCAGCAGCCCCGACCCGGACTATGGCTACACCTTC	CASSPDPDYGYTF
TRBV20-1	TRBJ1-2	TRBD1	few	TGCAGTGCTCCCCAAAATCCTGGACAGGGACCCTATGGCTACACCTTC	CSAPQNPGQGPYGYTF
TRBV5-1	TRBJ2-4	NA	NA	TGCGCCAGCAGCCTGAACGGGGTCAAAAACATTCAGTACTTC	CASSLNGVKNIQYF
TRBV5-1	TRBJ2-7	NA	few	TGCGCCAGCAGCCCCGTGGCAGCCGCCTACGAGCAGTACTTC	CASSPVAAAYEQYF
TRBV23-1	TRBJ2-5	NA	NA	TGCGCCAGCAGTCGCAGTCCAGAGACCCAGTACTTC	CASSRSPETQYF
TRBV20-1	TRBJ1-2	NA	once	TGCAGTGCTAGGATTGGGGCCGGCTACACCTTC	CSARIGAGYTF
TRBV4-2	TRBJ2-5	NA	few	TGTGCCAGCAGCCAAGGAATGTCGGACGAGACCCAGTACTTC	CASSQGMSDETQYF
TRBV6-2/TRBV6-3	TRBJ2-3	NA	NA	TGTGCCAGCAGTTACCTATCCACGGGACAAGTGCTGGATACGCAGTATTTT	CASSYLSTGQVLDTQYF
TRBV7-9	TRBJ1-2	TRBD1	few	TGTGCCAGCAGCTTAGGGGGACAGCCCCAAACCCGCTATGGCTACACCTTC	CASSLGGQPQTRYGYTF
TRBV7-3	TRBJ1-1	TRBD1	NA	TGTGCCAGCAGCGCATATAACAGGGGGCTAAACACTGAAGCTTTCTTT	CASSAYNRGLNTEAFF
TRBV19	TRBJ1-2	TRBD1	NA	TGTGCCAGTAGTATAGCGCCGGGACAGGGACCTCCGCTTGGGTATGGCTACACCTTC	CASSIAPGQGPPLGYGYTF